These T cell receptor gamma chains were read from a single sample in a study of intestinal T cells in coeliac disease. TCRdb re-called clones from the multiplex PCR reads using CATT. The table lists roughly 520 gamma-chain clones, 50% of them singletons, with approximately 19% in the top ten. The specimen sequenced was a duodenal biopsy. These receptor sequences come from a human donor with celiac disease. Both conserved end residues are part of each CDR3. A row's size may be missing; if present it is once, few, many or a size class.

CDR3: CATWGRAKKLF; V: TRGV2; J: TRGJ1/TRGJ2; size: few
CDR3: CATWDVTYYYKKLF; V: TRGV3; J: TRGJ1/TRGJ2; size: large
CDR3: CALWTTERDYKKLF; V: TRGV9; J: TRGJ1/TRGJ2; size: NA
CDR3: CALWEVLPSYYKKLF; V: TRGV9; J: TRGJ1/TRGJ2; size: large
CDR3: CALWECTGWFKIF; V: TRGV9; J: TRGJP1; size: NA
CDR3: CAAWVNYYKKLF; V: TRGV10; J: TRGJ1/TRGJ2; size: NA
CDR3: CAPGIGGKKLF; V: TRGV8; J: TRGJ1/TRGJ2; size: NA
CDR3: CATWDGRKLF; V: TRGV4; J: TRGJ1/TRGJ2; size: NA
CDR3: CATWDRHQNYYKKLF; V: TRGV3; J: TRGJ1/TRGJ2; size: large
CDR3: CALWGPIGEKLF; V: TRGV9; J: TRGJ1/TRGJ2; size: NA
CDR3: CTTVPAGLRELF; V: TRGV11; J: TRGJ1/TRGJ2; size: NA
CDR3: CACVGWFKKLF; V: TRGV10; J: TRGJ1/TRGJ2; size: NA
CDR3: CATWDGPPPLYYKKLF; V: TRGV4; J: TRGJ1/TRGJ2; size: few
CDR3: CALWAQLGEKLF; V: TRGV9; J: TRGJ1/TRGJ2; size: few
CDR3: CATWDGPNYKKLF; V: TRGV2; J: TRGJ1/TRGJ2; size: NA
CDR3: CAHDGYSKKLF; V: TRGV8; J: TRGJ1/TRGJ2; size: NA
CDR3: CATWGTSGVYKKLF; V: TRGV3; J: TRGJ1/TRGJ2; size: NA
CDR3: CATWDRPRGQCKKLF; V: TRGV3; J: TRGJ1/TRGJ2; size: large
CDR3: CAPGISGYYKKLF; V: TRGV4; J: TRGJ1/TRGJ2; size: NA
CDR3: CAPGVGWFKIF; V: TRGV8; J: TRGJP1; size: NA
CDR3: CAAWAPDLSHYYKKLF; V: TRGV10; J: TRGJ1/TRGJ2; size: few
CDR3: CATWDRRDKKLF; V: TRGV3; J: TRGJ1/TRGJ2; size: large
CDR3: CATWDRPSGDWIKTF; V: TRGV3; J: TRGJP2; size: NA
CDR3: CAHLGLDYKKLF; V: TRGV8; J: TRGJ1/TRGJ2; size: NA